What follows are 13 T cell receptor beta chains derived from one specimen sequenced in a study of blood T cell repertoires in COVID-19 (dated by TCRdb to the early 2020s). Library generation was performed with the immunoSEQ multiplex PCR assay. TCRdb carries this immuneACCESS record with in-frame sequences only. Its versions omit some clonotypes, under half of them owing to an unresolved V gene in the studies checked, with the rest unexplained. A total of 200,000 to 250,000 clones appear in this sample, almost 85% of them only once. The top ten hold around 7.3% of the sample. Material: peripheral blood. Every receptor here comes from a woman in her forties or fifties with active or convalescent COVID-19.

Written as DNA, the CDR3 is TGTGCCAGCAGCCCTACTAGCGGGAGGGACTACGAGCAGTACTTC. It encodes CASSPTSGRDYEQYF. The chain employs TRBV9 and TRBJ2-7, with 13 bases fitting TRBD2. The V segment lost 4 bases and the J segment 3 bases; nucleotides outside the gene matches: 4. The germline gives CDR1 SGDLS, CDR2 YYNGEE. CDR3 length: 15 amino acids.

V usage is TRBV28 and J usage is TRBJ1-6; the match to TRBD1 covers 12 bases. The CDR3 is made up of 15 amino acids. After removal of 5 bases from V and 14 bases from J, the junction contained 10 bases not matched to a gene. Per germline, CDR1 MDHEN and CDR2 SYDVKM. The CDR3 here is CASSPPGQGAQALHF. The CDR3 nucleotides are TGTGCCAGCAGTCCCCCGGGACAGGGGGCACAGGCCCTCCACTTT.

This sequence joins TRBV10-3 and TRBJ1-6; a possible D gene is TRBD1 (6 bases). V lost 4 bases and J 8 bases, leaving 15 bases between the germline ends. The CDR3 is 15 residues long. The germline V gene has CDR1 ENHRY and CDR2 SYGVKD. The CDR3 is CAISGGQQDYSPLHF. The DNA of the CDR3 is TGTGCCATCAGTGGGGGACAACAAGACTATTCACCCCTCCACTTT.

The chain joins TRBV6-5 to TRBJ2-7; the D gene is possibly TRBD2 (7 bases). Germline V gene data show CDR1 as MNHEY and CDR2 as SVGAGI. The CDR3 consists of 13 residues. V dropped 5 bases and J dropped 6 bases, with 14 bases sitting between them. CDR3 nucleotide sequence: TGTGCCAGCAGTCCCGCGGGGGCGCGCGAGCAGTACGTC. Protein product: CASSPAGAREQYV.

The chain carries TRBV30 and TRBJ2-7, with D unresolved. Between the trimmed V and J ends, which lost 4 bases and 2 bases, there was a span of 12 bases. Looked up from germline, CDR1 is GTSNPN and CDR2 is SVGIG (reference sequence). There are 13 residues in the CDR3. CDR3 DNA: TGTGCCTGGAAAGGCGGTTTGACCTACGAGCAGTACTTC. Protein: CAWKGGLTYEQYF.

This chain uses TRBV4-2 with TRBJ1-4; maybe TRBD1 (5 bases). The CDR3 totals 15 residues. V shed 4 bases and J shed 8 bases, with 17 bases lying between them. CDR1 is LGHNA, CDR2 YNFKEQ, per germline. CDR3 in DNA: TGTGCCAGCAGCCTATCCTCCTTGGGGCAAGAAAAACTGTTTTTT. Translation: CASSLSSLGQEKLFF.

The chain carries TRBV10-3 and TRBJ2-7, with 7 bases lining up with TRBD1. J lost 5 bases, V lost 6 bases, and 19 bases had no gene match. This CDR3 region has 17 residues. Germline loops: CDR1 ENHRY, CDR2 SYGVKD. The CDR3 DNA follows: TGTGCCATCAGGTCGACAGGGATGATAGAGATCATGGACGAGCAGTACTTC. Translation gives CAIRSTGMIEIMDEQYF.

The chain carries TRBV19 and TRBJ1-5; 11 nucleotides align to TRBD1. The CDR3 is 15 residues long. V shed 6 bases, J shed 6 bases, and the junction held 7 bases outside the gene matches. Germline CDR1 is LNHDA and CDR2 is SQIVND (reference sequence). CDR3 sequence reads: CASSRAGTGGQPQHF. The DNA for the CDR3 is TGTGCCAGTAGCCGAGCCGGGACAGGGGGTCAGCCCCAGCATTTT.

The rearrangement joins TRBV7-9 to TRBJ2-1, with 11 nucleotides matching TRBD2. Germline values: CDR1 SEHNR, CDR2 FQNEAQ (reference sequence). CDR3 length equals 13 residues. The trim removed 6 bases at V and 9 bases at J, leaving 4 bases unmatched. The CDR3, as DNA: TGTGCCAGCAGACTAGCGGGGGTTTCTGAGCAGTTCTTC. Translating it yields CASRLAGVSEQFF.

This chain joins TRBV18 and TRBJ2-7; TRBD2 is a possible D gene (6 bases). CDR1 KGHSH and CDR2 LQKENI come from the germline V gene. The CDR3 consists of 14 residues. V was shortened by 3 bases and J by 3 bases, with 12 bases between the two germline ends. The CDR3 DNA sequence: TGTGCCAGCTCACCGGTCGGGGGTATCTACGAGCAGTACTTC. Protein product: CASSPVGGIYEQYF.

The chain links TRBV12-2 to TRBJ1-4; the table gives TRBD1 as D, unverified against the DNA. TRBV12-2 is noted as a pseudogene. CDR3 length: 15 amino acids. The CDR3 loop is CASRLWHATNEKLFF. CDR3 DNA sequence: TGTGCAAGTCGCTTATGGCATGCAACTAATGAAAAACTGTTTTTT.

In DNA form, the CDR3 reads TGTGCCAGCAGCTTTCGGACTAGCGGGAGTCAAGAGACCCAGTACTTC. Amino acids: CASSFRTSGSQETQYF. The V and J genes are TRBV7-9 and TRBJ2-5; TRBD2 aligns across 13 bases. This CDR3 has 16 amino acids. From germline, CDR1 is SEHNR and CDR2 FQNEAQ (reference sequence). V trimming: 3 bases; J trimming: 2 bases; junction bases outside the gene matches: 3.

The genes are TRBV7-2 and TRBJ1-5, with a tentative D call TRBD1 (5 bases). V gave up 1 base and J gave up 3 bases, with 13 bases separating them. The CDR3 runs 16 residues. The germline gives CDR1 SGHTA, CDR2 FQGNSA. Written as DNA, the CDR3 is TGTGCCAGCAGCTTAGTAACAGGCGCCTCCAATCAGCCCCAGCATTTT. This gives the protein CASSLVTGASNQPQHF.